The 18 T cell receptor beta chains below all came from one sample that was sequenced in a study of PD-L1 blockade in urothelial cancer. Data came from immunoSEQ multiplex PCR; TCRdb stores just in-frame clones and leaves some out. Among 84,000 or so clones listed, more than 75% were seen once. The time point: pretreatment peripheral blood. The material was PBMCs, obtained around atezolizumab (anti-PD-L1) treatment. All receptors come from a man aged 55 to 70 with urothelial cancer.

The rearrangement joins TRBV30 to TRBJ1-5; a possible D gene is TRBD1 (5 bases). This CDR3 contains 14 residues. Germline V gene lookup returns CDR1 GTSNPN and CDR2 SVGIG (reference sequence). Trimming left V 3 bases short and J 5 bases short, with 14 bases between. CDR3 DNA sequence: TGTGCCTGGAGCGGTCCAGGGCAGGATCAGCCCCAGCATTTT. It specifies CAWSGPGQDQPQHF.

The rearrangement uses TRBV5-6 and TRBJ1-5, with D uncertain. Germline V gene sequence: CDR1 SGHDT, CDR2 YYEEEE. The V end was cut by 3 bases, the J end by 4 bases, with 11 bases between. CDR3 length: 14 amino acids. The CDR3 DNA sequence: TGTGCCAGCAGCTCAGTCAGAAATAATCAGCCCCAGCATTTT. Its protein product is CASSSVRNNQPQHF. Complete variable domain (other parts from reference TRBV5-6 and TRBJ1-5): DAGVTQSPTHLIKTRGQQVTLRCSPKSGHDTVSWYQQALGQGPQFIFQYYEEEERQRGNFPDRFSGHQFPNYSSELNVNALLLGDSALYLCASSSVRNNQPQHFGDGTRLSIL.

The chain recombines TRBV28 with TRBJ2-7; TRBD2 matches 14 bases. CDR3 length equals 15 residues. CDR1 MDHEN and CDR2 SYDVKM come from the germline V gene. Losses at the gene ends were 4 bases for V and 6 bases for J; bases not matched to a gene: 5. CDR3 protein: CASSYPGLAGVEQYF. The CDR3 DNA reads TGTGCCAGCAGTTACCCGGGACTAGCGGGAGTCGAGCAGTACTTC.

The chain carries TRBV27 and TRBJ2-7, with TRBD2 matching 8 bases. Germline loops: CDR1 MNHEY, CDR2 SMNVEV (reference sequence). This CDR3 contains 15 residues. The V gene end was trimmed by 4 bases and the J gene end by 4 bases; junction bases not matched to a gene: 9. CDR3 nucleotide sequence: TGTGCCAGCAGTTCCCCGATTAGCGGGACTTACGAGCAGTACTTC. It translates to CASSSPISGTYEQYF.

The chain is built from TRBV14 and TRBJ2-2; D unclear. Per germline, CDR1 SGHDN and CDR2 FVKESK. V was clipped by 8 bases and J by 6 bases, with 7 bases between them. The CDR3 contains 11 residues. Written as DNA, the CDR3 is TGTGCCAGCGCCCGCGCCGGGGAGCTGTTTTTT. Its protein product is CASARAGELFF.

The chain has TRBV28 and TRBJ1-2; the match to TRBD1 covers 7 bases. This CDR3 has 14 amino acids. Trimming took 5 bases from V and 5 from J; bases not matched to a gene: 8. Per the germline V gene, CDR1 is MDHEN and CDR2 is SYDVKM. The CDR3 DNA follows: TGTGCCAGCAGTCTACGACAGGGAGATTATGGCTACACCTTC. The encoded protein is CASSLRQGDYGYTF.

The rearrangement joins TRBV19 to TRBJ2-1; 8 bases match TRBD1. Trimming cost V 4 bases and J 4 bases; bases outside gene matches: 3. The germline gives CDR1 LNHDA, CDR2 SQIVND (reference sequence). This CDR3 comprises 14 residues. The CDR3 bases are TGTGCCAGTAGTACCGGGACAGGTTACAATGAGCAGTTCTTC. This encodes CASSTGTGYNEQFF.

This chain links TRBV28 with TRBJ1-5, with TRBD1 identical over 9 bases. The CDR3 runs to 15 residues. Germline V gene sequence: CDR1 MDHEN, CDR2 SYDVKM. J lost 7 bases, V lost 5 bases, and 9 bases had no gene match. The chain's CDR3 is CASSKTGGAWQPQHF. The DNA of the CDR3 is TGTGCCAGCAGTAAAACAGGGGGCGCGTGGCAGCCCCAGCATTTT.

The chain uses TRBV5-1 and TRBJ2-1; the match to TRBD2 covers 13 bases. The CDR3 contains 15 residues. The V segment lost 3 bases and the J segment 7 bases; nucleotides outside the gene matches: 4. The germline V gene encodes CDR1 SGHRS and CDR2 YFSETQ. The DNA for the CDR3 is TGCGCCAGCAGCTCGGGACTAGCGGGGCTTAATGAGCAGTTCTTC. This translates into CASSSGLAGLNEQFF.

The rearrangement links TRBV10-3 to TRBJ1-6; no clear D. The CDR3 extends over 15 amino acids. Per the germline V gene, CDR1 is ENHRY and CDR2 is SYGVKD. V was clipped by 3 bases and J by 2 bases, with 8 bases between them. Written as DNA, the CDR3 is TGTGCCATCAGTGATTCGCTAGCCTATAATTCACCCCTCCACTTT. Amino acid sequence: CAISDSLAYNSPLHF.

V gene TRBV28 combines with J gene TRBJ2-1, with D possibly matching TRBD2 (6 bases). CDR1 and CDR2 from the germline V gene are MDHEN and SYDVKM. This CDR3 spans 12 amino acids. The V gene lost 3 bases and the J gene lost 12 bases, with 12 bases spanning the gap. The CDR3 DNA sequence: TGTGCCAGCAGTTTCTCGCGGGATCTGCAGTTCTTC. Translated: CASSFSRDLQFF.

This clone was seen a handful of times. V usage is TRBV29-1 and J usage is TRBJ2-3; 7 nucleotides line up with TRBD2. The CDR3 sequence is 13 residues long. The germline CDR1 and CDR2 sequences are SQVTM and ANQGSEA. J lost 6 bases, V lost 4 bases, and 7 bases had no gene match. The DNA for the CDR3 is TGCAGCGTTGTTGGGGGGGTTACCGATACGCAGTATTTT. Its translation: CSVVGGVTDTQYF.

CDR3 DNA sequence: TGCAGCGTTGAGGGTTCTAGCGGGAGGACAGATACGCAGTATTTT. This sequence encodes CSVEGSSGRTDTQYF. This chain uses TRBV29-1 with TRBJ2-3; TRBD2 agrees at 11 bases. With V trimmed by 3 bases and J by 3 bases, 5 bases remained unmatched. CDR3 length: 15 residues. Per germline, CDR1 SQVTM and CDR2 ANQGSEA.

The gene calls are TRBV7-9 and TRBJ2-2; 13 positions agree with TRBD2. This CDR3 has 16 residues. J lost 4 bases, V lost 6 bases, and 5 bases had no gene match. Germline lookup yields CDR1 SEHNR and CDR2 FQNEAQ (reference sequence). The CDR3, as DNA: TGTGCCAGCAGACTAGCGGGAGGGCCCGCCACCGGGGAGCTGTTTTTT. Its protein product is CASRLAGGPATGELFF.

The chain recombines TRBV6-5 with TRBJ2-2, with 8 bases that match TRBD2. Germline loops: CDR1 MNHEY, CDR2 SVGAGI. V gave up 3 bases and J gave up 8 bases; unmatched junction bases: 8. CDR3 size: 15 residues. The CDR3 DNA sequence: TGTGCCAGCAGTTATGCGGGAGGATGGGCTGGGGAGCTGTTTTTT. Its protein product is CASSYAGGWAGELFF.

The gene calls are TRBV7-9 and TRBJ1-1, with D possibly being TRBD1 (6 bases). The CDR3 contains 14 residues. In germline, CDR1 is SEHNR, CDR2 FQNEAQ (reference sequence). Trimming left V 5 bases short and J 1 base short, with 11 bases between. Here the CDR3 DNA reads TGTGCCAGCAGCACCAGGGGTAAGAACACTGAAGCTTTCTTT. It specifies CASSTRGKNTEAFF.

In regard to this clone: A much larger clone differs from this one at a single base, so this may be a read error. The chain recombines TRBV27 with TRBJ1-5, with TRBD1 matching 8 bases. The CDR3 has 14 residues. Looked up from germline, CDR1 is MNHEY and CDR2 is SMNVEV (reference sequence). V trimming: 5 bases; J trimming: 1 base; junction bases outside the gene matches: 1. The CDR3 here is CASSRQGSNQPQHF. In DNA, the CDR3 is TGTGCCAGCAGTCGACAGGGGAGCAATCAGCCCCAGCATTTT.

The chain has TRBV4-2 and TRBJ2-1; 8 nucleotides agree with TRBD2. The CDR3 sequence is 14 residues long. Germline-derived CDR1 and CDR2 are LGHNA and YNFKEQ. V lost 2 bases and J lost 8; bases outside the gene matches: 5. Here the CDR3 reads CASSQKSGGHEQFF. The CDR3 DNA is TGTGCCAGCAGCCAAAAATCGGGGGGGCATGAGCAGTTCTTC.